The 18 T cell receptor beta chains in this list originate from one sample, sequenced in a study of beta chain features in type 1 diabetes. The study's findings and limits: TCRB CDR3s were moderately but significantly shorter in Type 1 diabetes patients in all four CD4+ subsets.

Of the isolated RNA, all was reverse transcribed, and so the sequenced material was expressed TCRB transcripts. Generated by immunoSEQ multiplex PCR, the TCRdb table keeps only in-frame clones and is missing some. The sample has a few hundred thousand clones, about 24% seen once; the top ten hold about 0.011%. The antigens for these receptors are not known. Source material: naive CD4+ T cells from blood. Receptors originate from a woman in her twenties or thirties with type 1 diabetes.

Only a few counts were recorded for this clone. This sequence joins TRBV4-1 and TRBJ2-1; TRBD2 agrees at 11 bases. The CDR3 consists of 16 residues. Germline CDR1 and CDR2: MGHRA and YSYEKL. The trim removed 3 bases at V and 5 bases at J, leaving 6 bases unmatched. CDR3 nucleotides: TGCGCCAGCAGCCAGATACTAGCGGGAGTCCACAATGAGCAGTTCTTC. Protein product: CASSQILAGVHNEQFF.

The chain uses TRBV14 and TRBJ1-1; D gene uncertain. Trimming took off 2 bases at V and 4 bases at J, with 8 bases between the two ends. The V gene's germline CDR1 is SGHDN and CDR2 FVKESK. The CDR3 contains 13 residues. CDR3 DNA: TGTGCCAGCAGCCAACGCAGGCTCACTGAAGCTTTCTTT. This codes for CASSQRRLTEAFF.

The chain joins TRBV30 to TRBJ2-1, with D perhaps matching TRBD1 (6 bases). Trimming removed 0 bases at V and 3 bases at J, with 12 bases between. This CDR3 spans 15 amino acids. Looked up from germline, CDR1 is GTSNPN and CDR2 is SVGIG (reference sequence). DNA for the CDR3: TGTGCCTGGAGTGTACAGGGCTCTAACTACAATGAGCAGTTCTTC. Encoded protein: CAWSVQGSNYNEQFF.

This clone was seen more than once but under ten times. This chain links TRBV5-1 with TRBJ1-5, with a weak D call TRBD1 (6 bases). Trimming pared 4 bases from V and 0 bases from J, leaving 14 bases between. Germline CDR1 and CDR2: SGHRS and YFSETQ. The CDR3 is 16 residues long. CDR3 residues: CASSPGTTYSNQPQHF. The CDR3 DNA is TGCGCCAGCAGCCCCGGGACAACTTATAGCAATCAGCCCCAGCATTTT.

This clone occurred a few times. This chain joins TRBV4-1 and TRBJ2-1; TRBD2 agrees at 16 bases. The CDR3 totals 17 residues. Trimming at V came to 4 bases and at J to 10 bases, leaving 10 bases not matched to a gene. Germline V CDR1 and CDR2: MGHRA, YSYEKL. This chain's CDR3 is CASSLGTSGRDGREQFF. DNA for the CDR3: TGCGCCAGCAGCCTTGGGACTAGCGGGAGGGATGGGAGAGAGCAGTTCTTC.

There are a few counts of this clone. V and J are TRBV11-3 and TRBJ2-2; 7 nucleotides match TRBD2. Losses at the gene ends were 5 bases for V and 4 bases for J; bases not matched to a gene: 7. The germline CDR1 and CDR2 sequences are SGHNT and YENEEA. This CDR3 contains 15 residues. The CDR3 DNA sequence: TGTGCCAGCAGCCTTCAGGGACTATCCACCGGGGAGCTGTTTTTT. Encoded protein: CASSLQGLSTGELFF.

A few counts support this clone. V is TRBV30 and J is TRBJ2-5; 12 bases line up with TRBD1. V trimming: 4 bases; J trimming: 6 bases; junction bases outside the gene matches: 9. CDR1 and CDR2 (germline): GTSNPN, SVGIG (reference sequence). This CDR3 is built from 15 residues. CDR3 sequence reads: CAWNRRDRGPQTQYF. The DNA for the CDR3 is TGTGCCTGGAACCGCCGGGACAGGGGGCCGCAGACCCAGTACTTC. The complete variable domain, with remaining parts taken from reference TRBV30 and TRBJ2-5, reads SQTIHQWPATLVQPVGSPLSLECTVEGTSNPNLYWYRQAAGRGLQLLFYSVGIGQISSEVPQNLSASRPQDRQFILSSKKLLLSDSGFYLCAWNRRDRGPQTQYFGPGTRLLVL.

This clone was detected only a few times. The rearrangement uses TRBV29-1 and TRBJ1-2; D is possibly TRBD1 (5 bases). V lost 6 bases and J 5 bases, leaving 13 bases between the germline ends. This CDR3 contains 12 residues. Per the germline V gene, CDR1 is SQVTM and CDR2 is ANQGSEA. Here the CDR3 reads CSVRTQSYGYTF. The CDR3 nucleotides are TGCAGCGTGCGGACACAAAGTTATGGCTACACCTTC.

This clone has only a few counts. V gene TRBV5-1 combines with J gene TRBJ2-2; weak D call: TRBD2 (6 bases). CDR3 length: 15 amino acids. Germline CDR1 SGHRS, CDR2 YFSETQ. V lost 0 bases and J 7 bases, leaving 13 bases between the germline ends. The CDR3 sequence: CASSLAGTSRGELFF. The CDR3, as DNA: TGCGCCAGCAGCTTGGCGGGGACTTCGCGCGGGGAGCTGTTTTTT. The variable domain in full, completed from reference TRBV5-1 and TRBJ2-2, reads KAGVTQTPRYLIKTRGQQVTLSCSPISGHRSVSWYQQTPGQGLQFLFEYFSETQRNKGNFPGRFSGRQFSNSRSEMNVSTLELGDSALYLCASSLAGTSRGELFFGEGSRLTVL.

This clone has more than one count but fewer than ten. The CDR3 sequence is CASSQAPVSGNQPQHF. The CDR3 region has the DNA TGCGCCAGCAGCCAAGCCCCTGTTTCGGGTAATCAGCCCCAGCATTTT. The rearrangement links TRBV4-1 to TRBJ1-5, with D unresolved. Germline CDR1 is MGHRA and CDR2 is YSYEKL. The length of the CDR3 is 16 residues. Trimming cost V 1 base and J 4 bases, with 14 bases left between them.

This chain joins TRBV14 and TRBJ2-5; TRBD1 might be the D (5 bases). CDR3 size: 15 residues. CDR1 SGHDN and CDR2 FVKESK come from the germline V gene. Trimming took off 2 bases at V and 1 base at J, with 11 bases between the two ends. DNA for the CDR3: TGTGCCAGCAGCCAACTGCAGGGCCCCCAAGAGACCCAGTACTTC. It codes for CASSQLQGPQETQYF.

The table lists this clone with a few counts. The V gene is TRBV10-3, the J gene TRBJ2-5; D might be TRBD1 (6 bases). CDR1 and CDR2 (germline): ENHRY, SYGVKD. CDR3 size: 13 residues. The ends were cut back, 7 bases at V and 4 bases at J, with 13 bases in the middle. The DNA of the CDR3 is TGTGCCATCAACGAGGGCAGGGGAGAGACCCAGTACTTC. As protein: CAINEGRGETQYF.

This clone was found a few times. Other DNA sequences in the sample encode the same CDR3. The CDR3 sequence: CASSPTSGQETQYF. CDR3 nucleotides: TGTGCCAGCTCCCCGACTAGCGGCCAAGAGACCCAGTACTTC. The chain links TRBV18 to TRBJ2-5; 9 bases are a match to TRBD2. The CDR3 sequence is 14 residues long. Germline V gene data show CDR1 as KGHSH and CDR2 as LQKENI. Trimming took 6 bases from V and 1 from J; bases not matched to a gene: 3.

This chain links TRBV29-1 with TRBJ2-1; D may be TRBD2 (5 bases). The CDR3 runs 14 residues. The V end was cut by 7 bases, the J end by 3 bases, with 16 bases between. Germline V gene data show CDR1 as SQVTM and CDR2 as ANQGSEA. CDR3 protein: CSAEGDLSYNEQFF. In DNA form, the CDR3 reads TGCAGCGCCGAGGGTGATCTAAGCTACAATGAGCAGTTCTTC.

This clone occurred once. V is TRBV7-3 and J is TRBJ2-5, with no clear D. There are 13 residues in the CDR3. Trimming shortened V by 3 bases and J by 5 bases, and 10 bases separated the two germline ends. CDR1 is SGHTA, CDR2 FQGTGA, per germline. CDR3 nucleotide sequence: TGTGCCAGCAGCTTGGGCTGGGCGGAGACCCAGTACTTC. Protein: CASSLGWAETQYF.

V usage is TRBV10-2 and J usage is TRBJ1-1, with TRBD1 as a possible D gene (5 bases). Trimming stripped 6 bases from V and 5 bases from J, with 7 bases between. Germline V gives CDR1 WSHSY, CDR2 SAAADI. This CDR3 has 11 amino acids. In DNA form, the CDR3 reads TGCGCCAGCAGGCAGGGAACTGAAGCTTTCTTT. This sequence encodes CASRQGTEAFF.

This chain joins TRBV18 and TRBJ1-1; D not resolved. V shed 6 bases and J shed 3 bases, with 11 bases lying between them. Per the germline V gene, CDR1 is KGHSH and CDR2 is LQKENI. The CDR3 totals 13 residues. DNA for the CDR3: TGTGCCAGCTCGCCGGGAGCGGACACTGAAGCTTTCTTT. Amino acid sequence: CASSPGADTEAFF.

This clone has a handful of counts. This chain connects TRBV6-1 to TRBJ2-7; D gene uncertain. Trimming cost V 6 bases and J 2 bases, with 14 bases left between them. The CDR3 is 14 amino acids. The germline CDR1 and CDR2 sequences are MNHNS and SASEGT. CDR3 sequence (DNA): TGTGCCAGCAGCCGAAGCGTCACCGCCTACGAGCAGTACTTC. It yields the protein CASSRSVTAYEQYF.